A single sample is the source of the 30 T cell receptor beta chains below, sequenced in a study of memory CD4+ T cells and cytomegalovirus serostatus. Single viable CD3+CD4+CD8-CD45RO+ cells were sorted as the memory CD4+ T cells. Measured with immunoSEQ multiplex PCR; TCRdb has only the in-frame clones, and not every one. The table lists roughly 50,000 clones, roughly 84% of them singletons, with about 0.51% in the top ten. The sequenced material came from memory CD4+ T cells from blood. All receptors derive from an adult in good health and CMV-seronegative. Some clones in this sample may be carry-over from other donors' samples.

The chain combines TRBV5-1 with TRBJ1-1; D perhaps matches TRBD1 (5 bases). This CDR3 is built from 14 residues. V shed 4 bases and J shed 6 bases, with 16 bases lying between them. Germline V gives CDR1 SGHRS, CDR2 YFSETQ. The CDR3 nucleotides are TGCGCCAGCAGCGATTCTGGGGGAAGCGCTGAAGCTTTCTTT. This gives the protein CASSDSGGSAEAFF.

This rearrangement joins TRBV28 to TRBJ2-1; tentatively, D is TRBD1 or TRBD2 (6 bases each). Germline lookup yields CDR1 MDHEN and CDR2 SYDVKM. The V gene lost 6 bases and the J gene lost 2 bases, with 11 bases spanning the gap. CDR3 length: 14 residues. CDR3 amino acids: CASRRGETYNEQFF. CDR3 in DNA: TGTGCCAGCAGAAGGGGGGAGACCTACAATGAGCAGTTCTTC.

This chain joins TRBV5-6 and TRBJ2-7; D is uncertain. There are 13 residues in the CDR3. Deletions cut 1 base from V and 3 bases from J, with 8 bases between. Germline V CDR1 and CDR2: SGHDT, YYEEEE. The DNA for the CDR3 is TGTGCCAGCAGCTTGAACCGAAACTACGAGCAGTACTTC. Amino acids: CASSLNRNYEQYF.

The CDR3 DNA follows: TGTGCCAGCTCACTTCAGGGGAGCTCTGGGGCCAACGTCCTGACTTTC. It translates to CASSLQGSSGANVLTF. J is TRBJ2-6 and V is TRBV18, with TRBD1 as a possible D gene (6 bases). The germline gives CDR1 KGHSH, CDR2 LQKENI. The CDR3 is 16 residues long. Trimming took off 4 bases at V and 0 bases at J, with 10 bases between the two ends.

The gene calls are TRBV28 and TRBJ1-2, with D unclear. Germline lookup yields CDR1 MDHEN and CDR2 SYDVKM. Trimming removed 7 bases at V and 4 bases at J, with 10 bases between. The CDR3 runs 12 residues. The CDR3 loop reads CASTGTAYGYTF. CDR3 coding DNA: TGTGCCAGCACCGGAACAGCCTATGGCTACACCTTC.

This chain uses TRBV7-2 with TRBJ1-3; 9 bases match TRBD1. The CDR3 is 15 residues long. Germline CDR1 reads SGHTA; CDR2 reads FQGNSA. J was trimmed by 4 bases and V by 4 bases; bases with no gene match: 5. Written as DNA, the CDR3 is TGTGCCAGCAGCTCAAGGACAGGGGCCGGAAACACCATATATTTT. Protein sequence: CASSSRTGAGNTIYF.

The chain combines TRBV28 with TRBJ1-1, with 10 bases aligning to TRBD1. There are 14 residues in the CDR3. CDR1 is MDHEN, CDR2 SYDVKM, per germline. The V gene end was trimmed by 6 bases and the J gene end by 0 bases; junction bases not matched to a gene: 1. CDR3 sequence reads: CASRTGGLNTEAFF. In DNA form, the CDR3 reads TGTGCCAGCAGGACAGGGGGCCTGAACACTGAAGCTTTCTTT.

This clone has a handful of counts. This chain uses TRBV6-1 with TRBJ2-1, with D perhaps matching TRBD1 (6 bases). CDR3 length: 15 amino acids. V was clipped by 4 bases and J by 4 bases, with 14 bases between them. Germline V gene data show CDR1 as MNHNS and CDR2 as SASEGT. The chain's CDR3 is CASSAQGPSYNEQFF. CDR3 DNA sequence: TGTGCCAGCAGTGCCCAGGGGCCCTCTTACAATGAGCAGTTCTTC.

The gene calls are TRBV6-6 and TRBJ1-4, with D unclear. Germline V gene lookup returns CDR1 MNHNY and CDR2 SVGAGI (reference sequence). Deletions cut 6 bases from V and 3 bases from J, with 8 bases between. This CDR3 spans 13 amino acids. The CDR3 DNA follows: TGTGCCAGCAGCCCCAGTTCTAATGAAAAACTGTTTTTT. Protein product: CASSPSSNEKLFF.

This sequence joins TRBV5-4 and TRBJ2-7; no reliable D call. This CDR3 spans 13 amino acids. V lost 4 bases and J lost 4, with 12 bases in between. The germline V gene has CDR1 SGHNT and CDR2 YYREEE (reference sequence). The CDR3: CASSPDTDYEQYF. The CDR3 DNA follows: TGTGCCAGCAGCCCAGACACGGATTACGAGCAGTACTTC.

This rearrangement joins TRBV25-1 to TRBJ1-4, with D possibly being TRBD1 (5 bases). The CDR3 has 14 amino acids. Trimming shortened V by 1 base and J by 8 bases, and 11 bases separated the two germline ends. In germline, CDR1 is MGHDK, CDR2 SYGVNS. As DNA, the CDR3 is TGTGCCAGCAGTGAATTTAGGAGGGACGAAAAACTGTTTTTT. Its protein product is CASSEFRRDEKLFF.

The chain joins TRBV4-1 to TRBJ2-1, with D perhaps matching TRBD1 (5 bases). The germline gives CDR1 MGHRA, CDR2 YSYEKL. Between the trimmed V and J ends, which lost 1 base and 2 bases, there was a span of 15 bases. The CDR3 sequence is 17 residues long. The CDR3 sequence: CASSQVDMGLAYNEQFF. For the CDR3, the DNA is TGCGCCAGCAGCCAAGTGGACATGGGTTTGGCCTACAATGAGCAGTTCTTC.

This rearrangement joins TRBV7-8 to TRBJ2-7; 7 positions agree with TRBD2. The V gene's germline CDR1 is SGHVS and CDR2 FQNEAQ. J gave up 6 bases and V 11 bases, and 13 bases lay outside the gene matches. CDR3 length: 13 residues. The CDR3 DNA reads TGTGCCTGTAAGGTGCGGGAGACTAGCGAGCAGTACTTC. This codes for CACKVRETSEQYF.

The chain carries TRBV4-1 and TRBJ1-5; possibly TRBD1 for D (5 bases). The V gene lost 1 base and the J gene lost 4 bases, with 20 bases spanning the gap. Germline lookup yields CDR1 MGHRA and CDR2 YSYEKL. CDR3 length equals 18 residues. In nucleotides, the CDR3 is TGCGCCAGCAGCCAAGGAAATGCAGGGCGAGGGGTTAATCAGCCCCAGCATTTT. As protein: CASSQGNAGRGVNQPQHF.

The chain carries TRBV29-1 and TRBJ1-4, with TRBD1 matching 7 bases. This CDR3 has 14 amino acids. V shed 3 bases and J 4 bases; nucleotides not matched to a gene: 5. Germline CDR1 and CDR2: SQVTM and ANQGSEA. CDR3 bases: TGCAGCGTTGAGGACAGGCCTTTTAATGAAAAACTGTTTTTT. Protein: CSVEDRPFNEKLFF.

This chain links TRBV14 with TRBJ1-2; no reliable D call. Trimming took 5 bases from V and 7 from J, leaving 20 bases between them. The length of the CDR3 is 15 residues. Germline lookup yields CDR1 SGHDN and CDR2 FVKESK. The CDR3 DNA sequence: TGTGCCAGCAGCTTTCACGCAGGTGAAAAGGGTGGCTACACCTTC. Protein: CASSFHAGEKGGYTF.

This chain uses TRBV4-2 with TRBJ2-7; D unresolved. The germline gives CDR1 LGHNA, CDR2 YNFKEQ. The CDR3 loop spans 13 amino acids. V lost 2 bases, J lost 4 bases, and 9 bases lay in between. The CDR3 bases are TGTGCCAGCAGCCAAACGGTGGCGTACGAGCAGTACTTC. Translating gives CASSQTVAYEQYF.

The chain couples TRBV7-9 to TRBJ2-3; 11 bases map to TRBD2. Germline trimming cut 5 bases from V and 6 bases from J; bases unmatched to any gene: 7. In germline, CDR1 is SEHNR, CDR2 FQNEAQ (reference sequence). The CDR3 totals 15 residues. This chain's CDR3 is CASSPRPSGGDTQYF. The CDR3 coding sequence is TGTGCCAGCAGCCCGAGACCTAGCGGGGGGGATACGCAGTATTTT.

The table lists this clone with a few counts. As DNA, the CDR3 is TGTGCCAGCAGTCCTCGGACTAGCGGGAAATCCTACAATGAGCAGTTCTTC. Its translation: CASSPRTSGKSYNEQFF. The V call is TRBV27, the J call TRBJ2-1; 12 bases map to TRBD2. Germline CDR1 and CDR2: MNHEY and SMNVEV (reference sequence). The CDR3 runs to 17 residues. The trim removed 5 bases at V and 1 base at J, leaving 6 bases unmatched.

V gene TRBV5-6 combines with J gene TRBJ1-4; 7 nucleotides align to TRBD1. The CDR3 runs to 15 residues. J gave up 7 bases and V 0 bases, and 6 bases lay outside the gene matches. Per the germline V gene, CDR1 is SGHDT and CDR2 is YYEEEE. The CDR3 region is CASSLGKGAPEKLFF. CDR3 bases: TGTGCCAGCAGCTTGGGGAAGGGGGCGCCTGAAAAACTGTTTTTT.

The chain has TRBV29-1 and TRBJ2-1; D unclear. CDR1 SQVTM and CDR2 ANQGSEA come from the germline V gene. CDR3 size: 15 residues. V was pared by 1 base and J by 0 bases, with 10 bases between. The DNA of the CDR3 is TGCAGCGTTGAAGGGAGCTTTCGCTCCTACAATGAGCAGTTCTTC. Translation gives CSVEGSFRSYNEQFF.

This chain's CDR3 is CASSGQGDTEAFF. The CDR3 DNA follows: TGTGCCAGCAGTGGTCAGGGGGACACTGAAGCTTTCTTT. V is TRBV2 and J is TRBJ1-1; 7 nucleotides match TRBD1. The CDR3 has 13 residues. Germline CDR1 and CDR2: SNHLY and FYNNEI. The V segment lost 4 bases and the J segment 3 bases; nucleotides outside the gene matches: 2.

The chain links TRBV18 to TRBJ2-1; 7 bases fit TRBD2. Trimming removed 1 base from V and 7 bases from J; junction bases left unmatched: 1. The V gene's germline CDR1 is KGHSH and CDR2 LQKENI. The CDR3 extends over 13 amino acids. The CDR3 region has the DNA TGTGCCAGCTCACCACGGGGGGGTAATGAGCAGTTCTTC. Its translation: CASSPRGGNEQFF.

The chain carries TRBV4-2 and TRBJ1-6; D remains ambiguous. CDR3 length: 16 residues. In germline, CDR1 is LGHNA, CDR2 YNFKEQ. Trimming removed 0 bases at V and 9 bases at J, with 15 bases between. DNA for the CDR3: TGTGCCAGCAGCCAAGATCCGGGTAAAGCTAGTTCACCCCTCCACTTT. Translated: CASSQDPGKASSPLHF.

This rearrangement joins TRBV5-1 to TRBJ2-5; 7 bases line up with TRBD2. The CDR3 has 18 residues. Germline lookup yields CDR1 SGHRS and CDR2 YFSETQ. V trimming: 0 bases; J trimming: 6 bases; junction bases outside the gene matches: 17. CDR3 sequence (DNA): TGCGCCAGCAGCTTGGGTTCAGGTGGGAGGGCCTCGGCGCAGACCCAGTACTTC. Translated, it gives CASSLGSGGRASAQTQYF.

The CDR3 sequence is CASSQRRGGGELFF. The CDR3 DNA reads TGCGCCAGCAGCCAAAGACGCGGGGGCGGGGAGCTGTTTTTT. This rearrangement joins TRBV4-3 to TRBJ2-2, with 7 nucleotides matching TRBD2. The CDR3 runs 14 residues. V shed 2 bases, J shed 7 bases, and the junction held 4 bases outside the gene matches. The V gene's germline CDR1 is LGHNA and CDR2 YSLEER.

V usage is TRBV19 and J usage is TRBJ2-3; TRBD2 matches at 7 bases. Losses at the gene ends were 3 bases for V and 11 bases for J; bases not matched to a gene: 8. Per germline, CDR1 LNHDA and CDR2 SQIVND (reference sequence). CDR3 length: 13 amino acids. CDR3 amino acids: CASSINRAGEQYF. The CDR3 DNA reads as TGTGCCAGTAGTATCAACCGGGCGGGGGAGCAGTATTTT.

This chain uses TRBV5-5 with TRBJ2-7, with D hard to call. Trimming stripped 0 bases from V and 1 base from J, with 8 bases between. This CDR3 contains 14 residues. Germline V gene data show CDR1 as SGHKS and CDR2 as YYEKEE (reference sequence). CDR3 loop: CASSLVARSYEQYF. The CDR3 bases are TGTGCCAGCAGCTTGGTAGCCAGATCCTACGAGCAGTACTTC.

The chain links TRBV14 to TRBJ2-3, with D uncertain. V shed 0 bases and J shed 11 bases, with 9 bases lying between them. CDR1 and CDR2 (germline): SGHDN, FVKESK. The CDR3 is 12 amino acids. This CDR3 reads CASSQEGALQYF. DNA of the CDR3: TGTGCCAGCAGCCAAGAAGGTGCTTTGCAGTATTTT.

The J gene is TRBJ2-3, the V gene TRBV7-9; 9 bases are a match to TRBD1. The CDR3 has 13 residues. Per germline, CDR1 SEHNR and CDR2 FQNEAQ (reference sequence). The J segment lost 10 bases and the V segment lost 5 bases, leaving 7 bases of the junction unmatched. CDR3 in amino acids: CASSPAQGAAQYF. The DNA of the CDR3 is TGTGCCAGCAGCCCCGCACAGGGGGCGGCGCAGTATTTT.